The T cell receptor (beta chain) under discussion was sequenced for a study of blood T cell repertoires in COVID-19. V lost 1 base to trimming and J lost 6 bases, with 12 bases between them. The CDR3 is 14 residues long. Germline V gene data show CDR1 as MNHNS and CDR2 as SASEGT. Sequencing used immunoSEQ multiplex PCR; TCRdb keeps in-frame clones, though not all of them. The table lists approximately 190,000 clones, roughly four fifths of them singletons. The chain couples TRBV6-1 to TRBJ1-1; D is undetermined. The sequenced sample consisted of peripheral blood. The origin of this receptor is a woman aged 40 to 50 with acute or convalescent COVID-19. CDR3 residues: CASSEERRPPEAFF. For the CDR3, the DNA is TGTGCCAGCAGTGAAGAACGGAGGCCCCCTGAAGCTTTCTTT.